Each of the 25 T cell receptor beta chains below was sequenced from the same sample in a study of spatial heterogeneity in lung cancer. General study findings and limits: Tracking of tumor mutation counts was seen in expanded intratumoral alpha and beta TCR counts.

Their target antigens are unknown. Time point in this sample: sample taken at primary tumor resection. From the 5' RACE reads, TCRdb called clonotypes with MiXCR, one entry per CDR3 protein. The profile covers about 11,000 distinct CDR3 sequences, with approximately 8% appearing a single time and under 25% taken by the ten largest. The sample in question was lung tumor tissue, obtained at surgery. All receptors come from a female donor with early-stage non-small cell lung cancer.

This clonotype was found many times. The chain links TRBV5-6 to TRBJ1-1; D unclear. The V and J ends lost 0 bases and 4 bases respectively, with 22 bases between them. The CDR3 loop spans 18 amino acids. Germline CDR1 and CDR2: SGHDT and YYEEEE. The CDR3 region is CASSLDPRELYTTTEAFF. The CDR3 nucleotides are TGTGCCAGCAGCTTGGATCCCCGGGAGCTTTATACGACCACTGAAGCTTTCTTT.

This clonotype is labeled medium-sized. The rearrangement uses TRBV7-2 and TRBJ1-2, with 9 bases fitting TRBD1. The CDR3 spans 13 residues. V dropped 3 bases and J dropped 4; count of bases not matched to a gene: 0. CDR1 is SGHTA, CDR2 FQGNSA, per germline. The CDR3 region has the DNA TGTGCCAGCAGCTTGGACAGGGGCTATGGCTACACCTTC. This encodes CASSLDRGYGYTF.

The chain links TRBV5-6 to TRBJ2-5; D is possibly TRBD1 or TRBD2 (5 bases each). Germline-derived CDR1 and CDR2 are SGHDT and YYEEEE. V was shortened by 2 bases and J by 10 bases, with 18 bases between the two germline ends. This CDR3 spans 14 amino acids. CDR3 sequence: CASSFTRGLGGQYF. The CDR3 DNA sequence: TGTGCCAGCAGCTTCACTAGGGGTTTAGGAGGCCAGTACTTC.

The sample holds many counts of this clonotype. The chain recombines TRBV4-2 with TRBJ2-6; unclear D gene. The CDR3 consists of 16 residues. The germline V gene has CDR1 LGHNA and CDR2 YNFKEQ. Trimming cost V 3 bases and J 4 bases, with 13 bases left between them. The CDR3 reads CASSQLDTSGANVLTF. CDR3 sequence (DNA): TGTGCCAGCAGCCAGCTCGATACGAGCGGGGCCAACGTCCTGACTTTC.

This clonotype was seen repeatedly, ten times or more. The chain recombines TRBV7-8 with TRBJ1-2; D possibly corresponds to TRBD1 (5 bases). The CDR3 sequence is 14 residues long. V was pared by 0 bases and J by 8 bases, with 13 bases between. Germline CDR1 reads SGHVS; CDR2 reads FQNEAQ. CDR3 coding DNA: TGTGCCAGCAGCTTAGCGCAGGGAGGGGACGGCTACACCTTC. It codes for CASSLAQGGDGYTF.

This chain uses TRBV7-2 with TRBJ2-5, with 8 bases fitting TRBD1. Trimming at V came to 2 bases and at J to 1 base, leaving 6 bases not matched to a gene. The germline V gene has CDR1 SGHTA and CDR2 FQGNSA. This CDR3 has 16 residues. The CDR3, as DNA: TGTGCCAGCAGCTTAAACAGGGGGGCCACCCAAGAGACCCAGTACTTC. Translated, it gives CASSLNRGATQETQYF.

The sample holds many counts of this clonotype. The chain combines TRBV20-1 with TRBJ2-7; the D call may be TRBD1 or TRBD2 (5 bases each). The germline CDR1 and CDR2 sequences are DFQATT and SNEGSKA (reference sequence). The length of the CDR3 is 14 residues. The V and J ends lost 6 bases and 0 bases respectively, with 15 bases between them. CDR3 residues: CSAPGRRSSYEQYF. CDR3 DNA: TGCAGTGCCCCGGGGCGGAGGAGCTCCTACGAGCAGTACTTC.

This clonotype has a count of ten or more. The V and J genes are TRBV15 and TRBJ1-1, with D uncertain. There are 11 residues in the CDR3. Germline CDR1 reads LNHNV; CDR2 reads YYDKDF (reference sequence). V was shortened by 0 bases and J by 7 bases, with 3 bases between the two germline ends. DNA of the CDR3: TGTGCCACCAGCAGAGAGCTTGAAGCTTTCTTT. It specifies CATSRELEAFF.

This clonotype was seen repeatedly, ten times or more. J is TRBJ2-6 and V is TRBV3-1; no definite D call. V shed 6 bases and J shed 0 bases, with 6 bases lying between them. CDR3 length equals 14 residues. Germline CDR1 reads LGHDT; CDR2 reads YNNKEL (reference sequence). CDR3 protein: CASSQSSGANVLTF. The CDR3 DNA is TGTGCCAGCAGTCAGTCCTCTGGGGCCAACGTCCTGACTTTC.

The table lists this clonotype with many counts. The CDR3 loop reads CASSRSGSSEAFF. The CDR3 region has the DNA TGTGCCAGCAGCCGCTCGGGCAGTTCTGAAGCTTTCTTT. J is TRBJ1-1 and V is TRBV2; no reliable D call. The CDR3 sequence is 13 residues long. The germline V gene encodes CDR1 SNHLY and CDR2 FYNNEI. V was pared by 6 bases and J by 6 bases, with 14 bases between.

This clonotype was observed at least ten times. This chain joins TRBV20-1 and TRBJ2-7; possible D gene TRBD1, 7 bases. This CDR3 is built from 14 residues. Trimming removed 3 bases from V and 5 bases from J, with 17 bases in between. Germline V gene lookup returns CDR1 DFQATT and CDR2 SNEGSKA (reference sequence). CDR3 DNA sequence: TGCAGTGCTAGTAGGGGGGTTGACAGGGACGAGCAGTACTTC. It translates to CSASRGVDRDEQYF.

By proportion, this clonotype is medium-sized. This chain connects TRBV5-1 to TRBJ2-3; D is perhaps TRBD2 (6 bases). CDR3 length: 15 residues. V was shortened by 4 bases and J by 5 bases, with 17 bases between the two germline ends. Germline CDR1 and CDR2: SGHRS and YFSETQ. The DNA of the CDR3 is TGCGCCAGCAGCACGGCCGGGACTGGAAGAGATACGCAGTATTTT. Translating it yields CASSTAGTGRDTQYF. The variable domain in full, with the rest retrieved from reference TRBV5-1 and TRBJ2-3, is KAGVTQTPRYLIKTRGQQVTLSCSPISGHRSVSWYQQTPGQGLQFLFEYFSETQRNKGNFPGRFSGRQFSNSRSEMNVSTLELGDSALYLCASSTAGTGRDTQYFGPGTRLTVL.

In its sample, this clonotype ranks as medium-sized. V gene TRBV7-2 combines with J gene TRBJ2-3, with D uncertain. Germline V gene data show CDR1 as SGHTA and CDR2 as FQGNSA. V lost 5 bases to trimming and J lost 1 base, with 7 bases between them. The CDR3 sequence is 13 residues long. DNA for the CDR3: TGTGCCAGCAGCATGGATCGCACAGATACGCAGTATTTT. Translation gives CASSMDRTDTQYF.

The table lists this clonotype with many counts. The V call is TRBV7-9, the J call TRBJ2-5, with 7 bases fitting TRBD1. CDR3 length: 14 amino acids. CDR1 SEHNR and CDR2 FQNEAQ come from the germline V gene (reference sequence). V trimming: 3 bases; J trimming: 5 bases; junction bases outside the gene matches: 6. DNA for the CDR3: TGTGCCAGCAGCTTCGACAGGGTAGCTGAGACCCAGTACTTC. Its translation is CASSFDRVAETQYF.

In this sample, this clonotype is medium-sized (0.01 to 0.1%). The chain carries TRBV20-1 and TRBJ1-3; 12 positions agree with TRBD1. CDR1 DFQATT and CDR2 SNEGSKA come from the germline V gene (reference sequence). The V segment lost 0 bases and the J segment 2 bases; nucleotides outside the gene matches: 2. The CDR3 consists of 16 residues. The CDR3 coding sequence is TGCAGTGCTAGAGATGGGACAGGGGGCGCTGGAAACACCATATATTTT. Translating it yields CSARDGTGGAGNTIYF.

This clonotype has at least ten counts. CDR3 loop: CASSEESGTNTEAFF. As DNA, the CDR3 is TGTGCCAGCAGTGAAGAATCAGGCACTAACACTGAAGCTTTCTTT. The V call is TRBV2, the J call TRBJ1-1, with D hard to call. Looked up from germline, CDR1 is SNHLY and CDR2 is FYNNEI. V was cut by 1 base and J by 2 bases, with 11 bases left in between. The CDR3 extends over 15 amino acids. The whole variable domain, remainder taken from reference TRBV2 and TRBJ1-1, is EPEVTQTPSHQVTQMGQEVILRCVPISNHLYFYWYRQILGQKVEFLVSFYNNEISEKSEIFDDQFSVERPDGSNFTLKIRSTKLEDSAMYFCASSEESGTNTEAFFGQGTRLTVV.

This clonotype was seen repeatedly, ten times or more. The V gene is TRBV20-1, the J gene TRBJ1-1; tentatively, D is TRBD1 (6 bases). This CDR3 is built from 14 residues. The V end was cut by 4 bases, the J end by 7 bases, with 19 bases between. The germline gives CDR1 DFQATT, CDR2 SNEGSKA (reference sequence). This CDR3 is CSATGHLNPYEAFF. As DNA, the CDR3 is TGCAGTGCTACGGGACACTTAAACCCCTATGAAGCTTTCTTT.

This clonotype was seen repeatedly, ten times or more. The rearrangement uses TRBV9 and TRBJ2-7, with D possibly TRBD1 on 6 matching bases. Germline V CDR1 and CDR2: SGDLS, YYNGEE. V dropped 3 bases and J dropped 0 bases, with 10 bases sitting between them. CDR3 size: 14 residues. The CDR3 is CASSGDRNSYEQYF. The CDR3 coding sequence is TGTGCCAGCAGCGGCGACAGGAACTCCTACGAGCAGTACTTC.

The gene calls are TRBV20-1 and TRBJ1-5; possible D gene TRBD1, 5 bases. V dropped 7 bases and J dropped 7 bases, with 14 bases sitting between them. CDR3 length equals 12 residues. CDR1 DFQATT and CDR2 SNEGSKA come from the germline V gene (reference sequence). The CDR3 loop reads CSGGAGGQPQHF. The DNA of the CDR3 is TGCAGTGGAGGGGCAGGTGGACAGCCCCAGCATTTT.

Many counts were recorded for this clonotype. This sequence joins TRBV28 and TRBJ1-1; D not resolved. Germline CDR1 is MDHEN and CDR2 is SYDVKM. This CDR3 has 14 amino acids. The V gene lost 6 bases and the J gene lost 0 bases, with 11 bases spanning the gap. The CDR3 coding sequence is TGTGCCAGCAGCCCAGGCGCCCTGAACACTGAAGCTTTCTTT. Translation gives CASSPGALNTEAFF.

This clonotype was counted ten times or more. J is TRBJ2-2 and V is TRBV30; 7 bases map to TRBD2. The ends lost 7 bases at V and 4 bases at J; junction bases unmatched: 12. This CDR3 contains 15 residues. Germline values: CDR1 GTSNPN, CDR2 SVGIG (reference sequence). The CDR3 DNA follows: TGTGCCTCCCGGTGGGGGGGTGGCGGCACCGGGGAGCTGTTTTTT. The encoded protein is CASRWGGGGTGELFF.

This clonotype was recorded at least ten times. The V call is TRBV3-1, the J call TRBJ1-1; TRBD1 matches 10 bases. The CDR3 length is 15 residues. Germline values: CDR1 LGHDT, CDR2 YNNKEL (reference sequence). Trimming at V came to 4 bases and at J to 1 base, leaving 3 bases not matched to a gene. CDR3 bases: TGTGCCAGCAGCCGGGACAGGGGACCGAACACTGAAGCTTTCTTT. Its translation is CASSRDRGPNTEAFF.

This clonotype is categorized as medium-sized. For the CDR3, the DNA is TGTGCCAGCAGCCAACAGTTAAGCTCCTACGAGCAGTACTTC. This encodes CASSQQLSSYEQYF. The gene calls are TRBV3-1 and TRBJ2-7; D unclear. V gave up 2 bases and J gave up 0 bases, with 8 bases separating them. This CDR3 has 14 amino acids. Germline values: CDR1 LGHDT, CDR2 YNNKEL (reference sequence).

This clonotype appeared many times. CDR3 residues: CASSSRTSGGNEQFF. The CDR3 DNA reads as TGCGCCAGCAGCTCTCGGACTAGCGGGGGGAATGAGCAGTTCTTC. The genes are TRBV5-1 and TRBJ2-1, with 14 bases lining up with TRBD2. The ends lost 3 bases at V and 7 bases at J; junction bases unmatched: 3. In germline, CDR1 is SGHRS, CDR2 YFSETQ. There are 15 residues in the CDR3.

This clonotype was counted at least ten times. This sequence joins TRBV12-3 or TRBV12-4 and TRBJ2-1, with TRBD1 identical over 9 bases. V trimming: 5 bases; J trimming: 6 bases; junction bases outside the gene matches: 8. The CDR3 runs 15 residues. CDR3 amino acids: CASSAYDRGANEQFF. The CDR3 bases are TGTGCCAGCAGTGCCTATGACAGGGGGGCCAATGAGCAGTTCTTC.